The text below deals with one TCR beta chain. It lacks a known antigen. Per-nucleotide qualities are absent, and no much larger clonotype sits a single base away. The 39 donors, aged 6 to 90 years, were systemically healthy Caucasian individuals from Russia. Each donor gave about 9.2 milliliters of peripheral blood, drawn into EDTA-treated Vacutainer tubes. PBMCs were isolated by Ficoll-Paque density-gradient centrifugation, with at least 7 million obtained per sample. Total RNA, at least 6 micrograms per sample, was extracted from PBMCs with Trizol reagent. For every donor, an aliquot of PBMCs went through flow cytometry to measure the percentages of naive CD45RAhigh/CD27high T cells. This sample was included in a study of blood T cells in healthy people across ages (dated by TCRdb to the mid-2010s). For context, the study as a whole: In model experiments, template switching captured about one uniquely barcoded TCR beta cDNA molecule for every two T cells. Two additional independent replicas of 1 million unique cDNA reads from the same blood draw were analyzed for two donors (one aged 18 to 30 and one aged 80 or older). The study measured age-related changes in TCR beta repertoire diversity using deep sequencing normalized with unique cDNA molecular identifiers. Donors of different ages were randomly distributed across sequencing lanes to avoid experimental bias. Four age groups were formed from the donors: young (average approximately 16 years), middle-aged (just under 40), aged (about 62) and long-lived (roughly 88). Broad study findings and their caveats: A strong correlation was found between observed TCR beta diversity and the percentage of naive T cells measured by flow cytometry. As age increased, observed TCR beta diversity per million T cells dropped in a roughly linear way, and a significant reduction was already evident by age 40. The long-lived group showed more naive CD4+ T cells, fewer expanded clones and increased TCR diversity than the aged group, suggesting age selection. Since profiling was done on bulk unsorted PBMCs, naive and antigen-experienced compartments could not be conclusively compared. Because donor CMV infection status was unknown, age-related changes in expanded clonotypes were potentially confounded. Estimates of total diversity based on one million sequenced T cells were regarded as lower bounds and as underestimates.

CDR1 and CDR2 are drawn from the germline V gene: SNHLY, FYNNEI. From the cysteine through the phenylalanine, the CDR3 covers 14 amino acids. The CDR3 DNA has 42 bases and is translated from base 1. Relative to germline, V is 10 bases shorter and J is 4 bases shorter, with 14 bases between their ends. Libraries were constructed by 5' RACE. The instrument given in TCRdb is Illumina HiSeq 2500. The second PCR ran for about 6 to 11 cycles and used a J-beta primer mix along with a sample-barcoded 5' primer. Each TCR beta cDNA molecule received a unique molecular identifier from a template-switch 5' adaptor carrying 12 random nucleotides. Each sample yielded at least 3 million CDR3-containing paired-end reads. All of the RNA was converted into first-strand cDNA using the Mint cDNA synthesis kit, with a TRBC-specific oligonucleotide serving as the primer. All cDNA was treated with uracil-DNA glycosylase and then went through a first 18-cycle PCR with the universal primers M1SS and BC2_uni_R. The paper's processing steps were these. Normalization of each sample was performed by random selection of 1 million high-quality reads, each carrying a distinct molecular identifier. Instead of being binned into consensus sequences, reads that shared molecular identifiers were thrown out. MiTCR, set to a Q25 quality threshold and the strictest error-elimination algorithm, was used for CDR3 identification, clonotype clustering and error correction. A nonparametric unseen species model using Euler transformation provided a lower-bound estimate of total TCR beta diversity. The raw public reads went through TCRdb reprocessing: fastp at Q25, MiXCR clone calling, in-frame beta chains kept. Each entry is one CDR3 protein sequence, shown with its most common DNA and genes. TCRdb, not the authors, supplied the V and J calls. The sample contains roughly 1,700,000 distinct CDR3 sequences, 25% to 30% of them found a single time. Over 7% of the sample is in the top ten clones.

The rearranged segments are TRBV2 and TRBJ2-6, with the identity of the D gene unclear. The sequence came from a woman in her 30s in good health. The sample comprised blood. The nucleotides are TGTGCCACCCGTAGACTCGTAGGGGCCAACGTCCTGACTTTC. Protein translation: CATRRLVGANVLTF.